The 30 T cell receptor beta chains listed next were all sequenced from one sample in a study of regulatory T cells in long-lasting Graves disease (dated by TCRdb to about 2021). The time point label, as the study defines it: persistent/refractory GD, antithyroid drugs over 5 years with positive TRAb. RNA was extracted from PBMCs in TRIzol for both TCR sequencing and RNA sequencing. Library creation used multiplex PCR. The reads were generated on an Illumina HiSeq 4000. iRepertoire HTBI primers and Arm-PCR amplification of CDR3 regions were used to construct TCR beta libraries. The raw public reads went through TCRdb reprocessing: fastp at Q25, MiXCR clone calling, in-frame beta chains kept. Identical CDR3 proteins give one entry, which carries the most common genes and DNA. The sample data list hundreds of thousands of distinct CDR3 sequences, and less than 25% of these were observed just once. Clones ranked in the top ten supply about 20% of the sample.

The sample here was peripheral blood mononuclear cells (PBMCs), taken when the disease was refractory, from a patient treated with antithyroid drugs. Source of these receptors: a female donor with Graves disease.

The chain has TRBV11-2 and TRBJ2-5; tentative D call: TRBD2 (6 bases). Germline values: CDR1 SGHAT, CDR2 FQNNGV. This CDR3 has 16 amino acids. V lost 0 bases and J 4 bases, leaving 15 bases between the germline ends. CDR3 DNA sequence: TGTGCCAGCAGCTTAGACTGGCGGGAACTAGCAGAGACCCAGTACTTC. Encoded protein: CASSLDWRELAETQYF.

The CDR3 region has the DNA TGCGCCAGCAGCTTGGACAGGGGGCTTACTGGAAACACCATATATTTT. Residues: CASSLDRGLTGNTIYF. V is TRBV5-1 and J is TRBJ1-3, with 9 bases identical to TRBD1. Germline-derived CDR1 and CDR2 are SGHRS and YFSETQ. The CDR3 spans 16 residues. After removal of 0 bases from V and 2 bases from J, the junction contained 3 bases not matched to a gene.

This clonotype has ten or more counts. The CDR3 DNA reads as TGTGCCAGCCATAAGAGGGACTATGGCTACACCTTC. It encodes CASHKRDYGYTF. The chain couples TRBV2 to TRBJ1-2; D unclear. V lost 8 bases to trimming and J lost 3 bases, with 10 bases between them. This CDR3 is 12 amino acids long. CDR1 and CDR2 (germline): SNHLY, FYNNEI. Full variable domain (missing parts from reference TRBV2 and TRBJ1-2): EPEVTQTPSHQVTQMGQEVILRCVPISNHLYFYWYRQILGQKVEFLVSFYNNEISEKSEIFDDQFSVERPDGSNFTLKIRSTKLEDSAMYFCASHKRDYGYTFGSGTRLTVV.

The genes are TRBV28 and TRBJ1-5, with D uncertain. V was trimmed by 7 bases and J by 2 bases, leaving 18 bases between them. The germline gives CDR1 MDHEN, CDR2 SYDVKM. The length of the CDR3 is 16 residues. This CDR3 reads CASIPSQREGNQPQHF. DNA for the CDR3: TGTGCCAGCATCCCCTCGCAGCGGGAAGGCAATCAGCCCCAGCATTTT.

This clonotype was seen a handful of times. The genes are TRBV29-1 and TRBJ2-5, with 11 bases that match TRBD2. The CDR3 covers 15 residues. Germline CDR1 is SQVTM and CDR2 is ANQGSEA. V gave up 4 bases and J gave up 2 bases; unmatched junction bases: 6. This chain's CDR3 is CSVVGTSGTQETQYF. CDR3 DNA: TGCAGCGTTGTGGGGACTAGCGGAACACAAGAGACCCAGTACTTC.

V is TRBV7-9 and J is TRBJ2-3; TRBD2 matches 8 bases. In germline, CDR1 is SEHNR, CDR2 FQNEAQ (reference sequence). Trimming at V came to 5 bases and at J to 1 base, leaving 5 bases not matched to a gene. CDR3 length: 15 residues. The CDR3 spells CASSQELAGTDTQYF. CDR3 DNA sequence: TGTGCCAGCAGCCAGGAACTAGCGGGCACAGATACGCAGTATTTT.

This chain connects TRBV11-2 to TRBJ2-7, with TRBD2 matching 7 bases. CDR3 size: 16 residues. V shed 1 base and J 5 bases; nucleotides not matched to a gene: 11. CDR1 is SGHAT and CDR2 is FQNNGV in the germline V gene. CDR3 nucleotides: TGTGCCAGCAGCTTAGTCTCGCGGGAGAGCCAACACGAGCAGTACTTC. Encoded protein: CASSLVSRESQHEQYF.

This clonotype was counted many times. DNA for the CDR3: TGTGCCAGCAGTGAAGCAGCAGGGGCCAAAAACATTCAGTACTTC. Translation: CASSEAAGAKNIQYF. The rearrangement joins TRBV6-2 or TRBV6-3 to TRBJ2-4, with D perhaps matching TRBD1 (5 bases). CDR1 and CDR2 (germline): MNHEY, SVGEGT. Deletions cut 5 bases from V and 1 base from J, with 12 bases between. The CDR3 is 15 amino acids.

This clonotype occurred a few times. This sequence joins TRBV20-1 and TRBJ2-1, with 12 bases identical to TRBD2. The CDR3 length is 14 residues. Germline CDR1 reads DFQATT; CDR2 reads SNEGSKA (reference sequence). V trimming: 4 bases; J trimming: 9 bases; junction bases outside the gene matches: 7. This CDR3 reads CSAIKTSGRREQFF. CDR3 nucleotides: TGCAGTGCTATAAAGACTAGCGGGAGACGTGAGCAGTTCTTC.

V gene TRBV28 combines with J gene TRBJ2-5, with D perhaps TRBD2 (6 bases). CDR1 is MDHEN and CDR2 is SYDVKM in the germline V gene. This CDR3 spans 17 amino acids. The germline V and J ends were trimmed by 4 bases and 3 bases, with 21 bases remaining between them. CDR3 bases: TGTGCCAGCAGTTCCCACCACCAGGGAGGAGGGGAAGAGACCCAGTACTTC. This codes for CASSSHHQGGGEETQYF. Filled out from reference TRBV28 and TRBJ2-5, the complete variable domain reads DVKVTQSSRYLVKRTGEKVFLECVQDMDHENMFWYRQDPGLGLRLIYFSYDVKMKEKGDIPEGYSVSREKKERFSLILESASTNQTSMYLCASSSHHQGGGEETQYFGPGTRLLVL.

Many counts were recorded for this clonotype. The CDR3, as DNA: TGTGCCAGCAGTGAACCACCGGGACTAGCGGGAGGGAAGAGCTCCTACAATGAGCAGTTCTTC. Its protein product is CASSEPPGLAGGKSSYNEQFF. This chain connects TRBV2 to TRBJ2-1; TRBD2 aligns across 16 bases. The J segment lost 0 bases and the V segment lost 2 bases, leaving 10 bases of the junction unmatched. The CDR3 is 21 amino acids. Germline V lookup: CDR1 SNHLY, CDR2 FYNNEI.

This clonotype was recorded many times. The rearrangement uses TRBV7-9 and TRBJ2-7, with D unresolved. The length of the CDR3 is 14 residues. V was pared by 5 bases and J by 2 bases, with 13 bases between. Germline CDR1 and CDR2: SEHNR and FQNEAQ (reference sequence). The CDR3 region has the DNA TGTGCCAGCAGCCCAAGACTCTATCCCTACGAGCAGTACTTC. Amino acids: CASSPRLYPYEQYF. The variable domain in full, completed from reference TRBV7-9 and TRBJ2-7, reads DTGVSQNPRHKITKRGQNVTFRCDPISEHNRLYWYRQTLGQGPEFLTYFQNEAQLEKSRLLSDRFSAERPKGSFSTLEIQRTEQGDSAMYLCASSPRLYPYEQYFGPGTRLTVT.

This clonotype was recorded a few times. The chain carries TRBV7-9 and TRBJ2-4; TRBD2 matches at 11 bases. Germline V lookup: CDR1 SEHNR, CDR2 FQNEAQ (reference sequence). Losses at the gene ends were 4 bases for V and 3 bases for J; bases not matched to a gene: 5. CDR3 length: 16 amino acids. For the CDR3, the DNA is TGTGCCAGCAGCTCGAGGACTAGCGGGCACAAAAACATTCAGTACTTC. Its translation: CASSSRTSGHKNIQYF.

The chain recombines TRBV9 with TRBJ1-2; D might be TRBD1 (5 bases). There are 16 residues in the CDR3. Trimming shortened V by 0 bases and J by 0 bases, and 12 bases separated the two germline ends. Germline CDR1 and CDR2: SGDLS and YYNGEE. In DNA, the CDR3 is TGTGCCAGCAGCGTAGGGGGGGGGACCCCTAACTATGGCTACACCTTC. Its translation is CASSVGGGTPNYGYTF.

This clonotype has ten or more counts. V is TRBV7-2 and J is TRBJ2-5, with D unclear. CDR3 length: 14 residues. V was trimmed by 1 base and J by 1 base, leaving 7 bases between them. Germline CDR1 reads SGHTA; CDR2 reads FQGNSA. As DNA, the CDR3 is TGTGCCAGCAGCTTAGAAGGCTTCCAAGAGACCCAGTACTTC. Its protein product is CASSLEGFQETQYF.

The chain carries TRBV20-1 and TRBJ1-4; D is unclear. The germline V and J ends were trimmed by 1 base and 7 bases, with 19 bases remaining between them. The CDR3 runs to 16 residues. Per germline, CDR1 DFQATT and CDR2 SNEGSKA (reference sequence). CDR3 amino acids: CSARVESGFIGEKLFF. Written as DNA, the CDR3 is TGCAGTGCTAGAGTAGAATCGGGTTTTATAGGTGAAAAACTGTTTTTT.

In its sample, this clonotype was seen many times. J is TRBJ2-6 and V is TRBV6-5; D is unresolved. The CDR3 spans 15 residues. Per the germline V gene, CDR1 is MNHEY and CDR2 is SVGAGI. V was shortened by 0 bases and J by 4 bases, with 7 bases between the two germline ends. The CDR3, as DNA: TGTGCCAGCAGTTACTCGGCGACGGGGGCCAACGTCCTGACTTTC. Translating it yields CASSYSATGANVLTF.

V is TRBV5-1 and J is TRBJ2-7, with D possibly being TRBD1 or TRBD2 (5 bases each). The ends were cut back, 4 bases at V and 3 bases at J, with 17 bases in the middle. The CDR3 is 15 residues long. Germline V gene lookup returns CDR1 SGHRS and CDR2 YFSETQ. CDR3 protein: CASSLAGGALYEQYF. Here the CDR3 DNA reads TGCGCCAGCAGCCTGGCGGGTGGGGCCCTCTACGAGCAGTACTTC.

The CDR3 loop is CSVVGPHFYEQYF. The CDR3 coding sequence is TGCAGCGTTGTGGGACCTCATTTCTACGAGCAGTACTTC. V usage is TRBV29-1 and J usage is TRBJ2-7; D may match TRBD1 or TRBD2 (5 bases each). Germline lookup yields CDR1 SQVTM and CDR2 ANQGSEA. The CDR3 spans 13 residues. V was trimmed by 4 bases and J by 3 bases, leaving 13 bases between them.

The chain recombines TRBV19 with TRBJ1-5; TRBD1 might be the D (6 bases). CDR3 length: 17 amino acids. V was clipped by 3 bases and J by 3 bases, with 18 bases between them. CDR1 is LNHDA and CDR2 is SQIVND in the germline V gene (reference sequence). The CDR3: CASSISMARDTNQPQHF. The DNA for the CDR3 is TGTGCCAGTAGTATCAGTATGGCTCGGGACACCAATCAGCCCCAGCATTTT.

This clonotype appeared many times. V usage is TRBV20-1 and J usage is TRBJ2-7; the D is unclear. This CDR3 contains 13 residues. The V and J ends lost 3 bases and 2 bases respectively, with 11 bases between them. CDR1 is DFQATT and CDR2 is SNEGSKA in the germline V gene (reference sequence). The CDR3 DNA follows: TGCAGTGCTAGCCCCACGAACGCCTACGAGCAGTACTTC. It specifies CSASPTNAYEQYF.

The CDR3: CAEAEGPEKGDTQYF. CDR3 nucleotides: TGTGCCGAAGCGGAGGGGCCAGAAAAGGGAGATACGCAGTATTTT. V and J are TRBV7-3 and TRBJ2-3; a possible D gene is TRBD2 (6 bases). The CDR3 is 15 amino acids. From germline, CDR1 is SGHTA and CDR2 FQGTGA. With 11 bases removed from V and 5 bases from J, the gap between germline ends came to 23 bases.

The chain employs TRBV7-2 and TRBJ2-2; 10 bases align to TRBD2. The CDR3 consists of 17 residues. CDR1 and CDR2 from the germline V gene are SGHTA and FQGNSA. The V gene end was trimmed by 5 bases and the J gene end by 4 bases; junction bases not matched to a gene: 10. The CDR3 spells CASSHTTSGIRTGELFF. The DNA for the CDR3 is TGTGCCAGCAGCCACACCACTAGCGGGATTCGCACCGGGGAGCTGTTTTTT.

This clonotype was seen repeatedly, ten times or more. The chain couples TRBV2 to TRBJ1-1; D is perhaps TRBD1 (5 bases). CDR1 and CDR2 (germline): SNHLY, FYNNEI. V lost 6 bases and J lost 4, with 12 bases in between. The CDR3 is made up of 13 amino acids. The CDR3: CASSGGPRTEAFF. The CDR3 DNA follows: TGTGCCAGCAGCGGGGGACCGCGCACTGAAGCTTTCTTT.

This clonotype was seen many times. This chain connects TRBV6-1 to TRBJ2-7, with 8 nucleotides matching TRBD1. CDR1 is MNHNS, CDR2 SASEGT, per germline. V lost 6 bases and J lost 3; bases outside the gene matches: 7. The CDR3 is 14 amino acids. CDR3 protein: CASRAAGQGYEQYF. As DNA, the CDR3 is TGTGCCAGCAGGGCCGCCGGACAGGGCTACGAGCAGTACTTC.

This clonotype has a count of ten or more. DNA of the CDR3: TGTGCCAGCAGCCCATCTAGGGGGCAGGGCGAGCAGTACTTC. Its translation is CASSPSRGQGEQYF. This sequence joins TRBV7-2 and TRBJ2-7, with 7 bases lining up with TRBD1. Germline CDR1 and CDR2: SGHTA and FQGNSA. The V and J ends lost 5 bases and 6 bases, in that order; junction bases with no gene match: 10. This CDR3 is 14 amino acids long.

This clonotype was seen only a few times. The V and J genes are TRBV19 and TRBJ1-1; D is possibly TRBD1 (5 bases). This CDR3 is built from 13 residues. V shed 2 bases and J shed 3 bases, with 7 bases lying between them. Germline V lookup: CDR1 LNHDA, CDR2 SQIVND (reference sequence). DNA for the CDR3: TGTGCCAGTAGTATATGGGGGGACACTGAAGCTTTCTTT. Amino acids: CASSIWGDTEAFF.

For this clonotype: Since a much larger clone is just one base distant, this may be a read error. This chain joins TRBV6-2 or TRBV6-3 and TRBJ2-5; perhaps TRBD2 as D (6 bases). The CDR3 runs 18 residues. Germline V CDR1 and CDR2: MNHEY, SVGEGT. In DNA, the CDR3 is TGTGCCAGCAGTTACGCGTTTATTTATGCGGGAAGCTCAGAGACCCAGTGCTTC. Translated: CASSYAFIYAGSSETQCF.

This clonotype appeared a few times. The V gene is TRBV5-6, the J gene TRBJ2-2; a weak D match, TRBD1 (7 bases). Trimming cost V 4 bases and J 6 bases, with 10 bases left between them. From germline, CDR1 is SGHDT and CDR2 YYEEEE. The CDR3 covers 13 residues. CDR3 nucleotide sequence: TGTGCCAGCAGCGCAGGGGGGCCCGGGGAGCTGTTTTTT. Amino acids: CASSAGGPGELFF.

There are many counts of this clonotype. The chain recombines TRBV2 with TRBJ2-3; TRBD2 might be the D (7 bases). The length of the CDR3 is 17 residues. CDR1 is SNHLY, CDR2 FYNNEI, per germline. Deletions cut 4 bases from V and 2 bases from J, with 19 bases between. This CDR3 is CASSAQGLAANTDTQYF. The CDR3 coding sequence is TGTGCCAGCAGTGCCCAGGGGCTAGCGGCAAACACAGATACGCAGTATTTT. Variable domain in full (rest from reference TRBV2 and TRBJ2-3): EPEVTQTPSHQVTQMGQEVILRCVPISNHLYFYWYRQILGQKVEFLVSFYNNEISEKSEIFDDQFSVERPDGSNFTLKIRSTKLEDSAMYFCASSAQGLAANTDTQYFGPGTRLTVL.